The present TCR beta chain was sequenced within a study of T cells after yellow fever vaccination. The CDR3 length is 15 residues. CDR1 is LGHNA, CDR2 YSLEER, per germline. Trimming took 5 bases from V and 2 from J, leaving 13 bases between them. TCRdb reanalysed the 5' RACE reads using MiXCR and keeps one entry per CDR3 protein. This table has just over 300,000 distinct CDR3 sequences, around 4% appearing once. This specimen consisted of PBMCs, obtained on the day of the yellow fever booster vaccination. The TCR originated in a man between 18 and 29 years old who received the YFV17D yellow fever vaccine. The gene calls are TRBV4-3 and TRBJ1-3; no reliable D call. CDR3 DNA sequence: TGCGCCAGCAGCTCTCAAGGAGGGACTGGAAACACCATATATTTT. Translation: CASSSQGGTGNTIYF.